The T cell receptor (beta chain) described here comes from a study of T cell responses to AZD1222 COVID-19 vaccine (dated by TCRdb to the early 2020s). Regarding the complete study: A total of 230 or so trial participants underwent TCR sequencing, of whom some 210 received two doses of AZD1222 and about 25 received two doses of the MenACWY control vaccine. Trial participants were enrolled into age subgroups of 18-55, 56-69 and 70-plus years, which contained approximately 150, 28 and 58 TCR-sequenced participants, respectively.

The CDR3 regions of human TCRbeta chains were analyzed by immunosequencing. The authors' analysis ran thus. TCRs in the repertoires were matched against a reference library of SARS-CoV-2-specific TCRs that had been generated with the MIRA antigen-specificity platform. Breadth meant the fraction of unique TCRs that were SARS-CoV-2-associated, whereas depth meant the fraction of total T cells that were SARS-CoV-2-associated. Using the MIRA data, every spike-specific TCR was mapped to the spike region that the TCR reacted to and assigned to either a CD4 or a CD8 class. Log10-transformed breadth and depth values were compared by one-way ANOVA with Sidak's multiple comparisons tests. The table comes from immuneACCESS by way of TCRdb, which keeps in-frame sequences with V and J called. Part of the clones is missing from these tables; in studies checked, under half for an unresolved V gene and the rest for unknown reasons. V and J calls plus clone size are reproduced from that table; the DNA served to infer D and trimming. The sample yields tens of thousands of clones; about 80% were counted once. The ten biggest clones cover roughly 6% of the sample.

This specimen's time point label, interpreted: about 28 days (+/-7) after the second vaccine dose. AZD1222 recipients whose second dose came at about 4 weeks and those whose second dose came at about 12 weeks were combined into one group, since spike-specific TCR depth and breadth did not differ between the two schedules. Vaccinee samples came from UK trials COV001 and COV002, including a single-blind randomized controlled phase 2/3 trial of AZD1222 (ChAdOx1 nCoV-19) in healthy adults. For TCRbeta chain sequencing, PBMC samples from trial participants were taken at day 0 and at day 28 after the second dose. The cysteine opens and the phenylalanine closes a CDR3 of 15 amino acids. Solely the CDR3 DNA is kept, with 45 bases framed from the first base. As encoded in the germline V gene, CDR1 is MRHNA while CDR2 is SNTAGT. V ends up 2 bases short and J 5 bases short, with an unmatched junction base count of 3.

General study outcomes and caveats: The whole spike protein was spanned by vaccine-associated CD4 TCRs, and dominant responses were seen in regions 160-218 and 743-854. Conclusions about previously exposed vaccinees were limited because only six AZD1222 recipients were SARS-CoV-2 seropositive at baseline. In the small 56-69-year group, the increase in depth fell short of significance, most likely because of low power. Participants were mostly white British and included more females than males, and it was suggested by the authors that clonal diversity may have been underestimated. Because no day 14 peak-response samples were available, the repertoires could be characterized only after the peak T cell response. Epitopes outside the regions mutated in the B.1.351 and B.1.1.7 variants were reportedly recognized by nearly half of the unique spike-specific TCRs. After two AZD1222 doses, spike-specific TCR breadth and depth were significantly higher than at day 0 and than in MenACWY recipients.

As to this clone: Its target antigen remains unknown. No base-level quality is on record; no much larger clone is a single base apart.

This receptor was obtained from an adult who received the AZD1222 COVID-19 vaccine. Specimen: peripheral blood, collected 28 days after the second AZD1222 dose. The rearranged chain carries TRBV6-4 and TRBJ2-1, with 10 central nucleotides matching TRBD2. The DNA sequence is given as TGTGCCAGCAGTGACAGCGGGGGGGGTCACAATGAGCAGTTCTTC. It encodes CASSDSGGGHNEQFF.